This T cell receptor (beta chain) was observed in a study of T-cell reconstitution after alpha-beta-depleted transplantation in children listed by TCRdb under 2016. Turning to the overall study: Using TCR repertoire profiling, the study followed T-cell immune reconstitution in a quantitative way in children after TCRalphabeta/CD19-depleted allogeneic hematopoietic cell transplantation.

From the germline V gene (reference sequence), CDR1 is DFQATT and CDR2 is SNEGSKA. The CDR3 has 15 amino acids, counting the end cysteine and phenylalanine. Kept here is only the CDR3 DNA, which spans 45 bases and is read in frame from base 1. The germline ends are 21 bases apart after V is trimmed by 6 bases and J by 3 bases. Study-wide conclusions, independent of this receptor: The apparently early alphabetaT-cell count recovery about two months after transplant was reportedly dependent on only several hundred rapidly expanded clones derived from non-depleted graft cells. In some patients, the high TCRbeta diversity seen at day 60 was put down to recipient T cells and intrathymic progenitors that had survived conditioning. Over subsequent months, a decline in hyperexpanded clone frequencies was noted, and after one year, T-cell counts and TCRbeta diversity were mostly ascribed to newly produced T cells.

What this sample's treatment or condition label stands for: allogeneic hematopoietic cell transplantation with graft depleted of TCRalphabeta T cells and CD19 B cells. The transplant recipients were children given TCRalphabeta/CD19-depleted allogeneic hematopoietic cell grafts. Receptor libraries were prepared by PCR. Instrument used: Illumina HiSeq 2500. TCR library preparation used molecular barcoding, with unique molecular identifiers applied to normalize quantification of the TCRbeta repertoire. TCRdb redid the processing of the public reads, applying fastp at Q25 and MiXCR, and retained in-frame beta chains. When rows share a CDR3 protein, they turn into one entry using the most common DNA and genes. Present in this sample are 200,000 to 250,000 distinct CDR3 sequences, around 7.5% of which were seen just once. The top ten hold about 6.4% of the sample. Ten or more counts support this clonotype. Its antigen specificity is not known. Base-call qualities are not available, and no considerably larger clone is one nucleotide away.

The rearrangement joined TRBV20-1 to TRBJ2-7; the D gene is perhaps TRBD2, on 5 matching bases. Source: PBMCs, mostly from graft donor cells, taken 180 days after TCRalphabeta/CD19-depleted stem cell transplant. This sequence was found in a male patient under 18 who had a stem cell transplant for acute lymphoblastic leukemia, so the T cells may come from the graft donor. DNA sequence: TGCAGTGCCCTCTCCCTGAGACTACTGGACTACGAGCAGTACTTC. Translated, it reads CSALSLRLLDYEQYF.